This T cell receptor (beta chain) was identified in a study of CXCR3-negative and CXCR3-positive naive CD8 T cells. General observations from the study: CXCR3-negative and CXCR3-positive naive cells shared comparable TRBV-TRBJ usage, but memory cells did not. CXCR3-negative naive cells had less hydrophobic TRB CDR3s than did CXCR3-positive naive cells. Naive subsets did not differ in surface CD5, and the authors estimated TCR strength using properties of the TRB CDR3.

In regard to this clonotype: Its antigen is unknown.

Triplicates of about 300,000 cells were sorted from each CD8+ T cell subset. Each TRB cDNA library was prepared by 5' RACE (with UMI labels). Reanalyzing the 5' RACE reads, TCRdb keeps one entry per CDR3 protein, without DNA. This repertoire comprises some 120,000 distinct CDR3 sequences; its ten largest clones make up 0.36%. The CDR3 is 12 residues long. Germline lookup yields CDR1 MNHNS and CDR2 SASEGT. The chain is built from TRBV6-1 and TRBJ2-7; TCRdb indicates TRBD1, and absent DNA this call remains unverified. The TCR originated in a human donor in good health. Some clones in this sample may be carry-over from other donors' samples. The material sequenced was naive CXCR3+ CD8+ T cells from blood. Subset here: CD45RO-CCR7+CD27+CD95- naive CD8+ T cells expressing CXCR3 (TNR3+). The CDR3 sequence: CASSEPGYEQYF.